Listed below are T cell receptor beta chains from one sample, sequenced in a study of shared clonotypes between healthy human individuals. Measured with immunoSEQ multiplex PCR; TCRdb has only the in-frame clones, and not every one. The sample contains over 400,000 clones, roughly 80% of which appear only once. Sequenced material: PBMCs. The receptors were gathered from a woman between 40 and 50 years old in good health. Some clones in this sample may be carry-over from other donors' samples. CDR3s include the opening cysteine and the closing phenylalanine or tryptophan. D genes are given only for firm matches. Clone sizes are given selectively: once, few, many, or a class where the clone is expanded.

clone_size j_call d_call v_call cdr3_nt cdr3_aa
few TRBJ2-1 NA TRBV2 TGTGCCAGCAGTGAAGTTGAGCAGTTCTTC CASSEVEQFF
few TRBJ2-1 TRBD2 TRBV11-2 TGTGCCAGCAGTGTGCTAGCGGGAGCCCCGGGCGATGAGCAGTTCTTC CASSVLAGAPGDEQFF
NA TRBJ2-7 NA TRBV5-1 TGCGCCAGCAGCTTGGGGGAACCCTACGAGCAGTACTTC CASSLGEPYEQYF
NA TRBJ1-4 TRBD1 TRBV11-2 TGTGCCAGCAGCACCCGACAGGGGAGGGCTAATGAAAAACTGTTTTTT CASSTRQGRANEKLFF
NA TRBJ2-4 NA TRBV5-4 TGTGCCAGCAGCCCGGACCCGGGGATAGCCAAAAACATTCAGTACTTC CASSPDPGIAKNIQYF
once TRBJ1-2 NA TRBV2 TGTGCCAGCAGGATAGACGGCTATGGCTACACCTTC CASRIDGYGYTF
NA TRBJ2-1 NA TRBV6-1 TGTGCCAGCAGTGCCACAGGGTCCTACAATGAGCAGTTCTTC CASSATGSYNEQFF
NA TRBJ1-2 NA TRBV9 TGTGCCAGCTCGAGGGGGTTTGGCTATGGCTACACCTTC CASSRGFGYGYTF
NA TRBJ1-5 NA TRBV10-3 TGTGCCATCAGTGAGTCAAGGGGTAATCAGCCCCAGCATTTT CAISESRGNQPQHF
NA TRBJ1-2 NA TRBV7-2 TGTGCCAGCAGCTTAGATCGGGGAGGCTATGGCTACACCTTC CASSLDRGGYGYTF
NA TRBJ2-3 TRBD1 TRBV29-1 TGCAGCGGGGACAGGGGGCTTGGCACAGATACGCAGTATTTT CSGDRGLGTDTQYF
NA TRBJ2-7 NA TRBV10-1 TGCGCCAGCAGTGTGGGACTTGGATACGAGCAGTACTTC CASSVGLGYEQYF
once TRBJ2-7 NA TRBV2 TGTGCCAGCAGCGCCGGGACGGGTTCCTACGAGCAGTACTTC CASSAGTGSYEQYF
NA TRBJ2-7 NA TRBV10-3 TGTGCCATCAGTGATCCCCCCCAGGGGCTCTACGAGCAGTACTTC CAISDPPQGLYEQYF
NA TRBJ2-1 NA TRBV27 TGTGCCAGCAGCGGACGGAACAATGAGCAGTTCTTC CASSGRNNEQFF
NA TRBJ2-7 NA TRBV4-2 TGTGCCAGCAGCCAAACGACTGGAAGCTCCTACGAGCAGTACTTC CASSQTTGSSYEQYF
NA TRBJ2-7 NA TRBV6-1 TGTGCCAGCAGTGAATTTCAGGGGGGAGGAGGCGAGCAGTACTTC CASSEFQGGGGEQYF
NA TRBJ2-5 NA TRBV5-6 TGTGCCAGCAGCTTGCCAAACCTGGAGACCCAGTACTTC CASSLPNLETQYF
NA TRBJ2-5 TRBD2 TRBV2 TGTGCCACCGGTGTACTGACTAGCGGGAGGGAGCGGTTCCAAGAGACCCAGTACTTC CATGVLTSGRERFQETQYF
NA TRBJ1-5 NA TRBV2 TGTGCCAGCAGTGAATCGGCAGGGAGGGGTCAGCCCCAGCATTTT CASSESAGRGQPQHF
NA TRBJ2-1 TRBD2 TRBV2 TGTGCCAGCAGCACCCAGCGGGACGGCAATGAGCAGTTCTTC CASSTQRDGNEQFF
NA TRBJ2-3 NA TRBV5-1 TGCGCCAGCAGCTTGGATACTAGCACAGATACGCAGTATTTT CASSLDTSTDTQYF
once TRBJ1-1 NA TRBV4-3 TGCGCCAGCAGCCAACAGGCGGGGAACACTGAAGCTTTCTTT CASSQQAGNTEAFF
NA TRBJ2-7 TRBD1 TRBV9 TGTGCCAGCAGCGTCGGGACAGCCTCCTACGAGCAGTACTTC CASSVGTASYEQYF
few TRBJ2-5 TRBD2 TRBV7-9 TGTGCCAGCAGCTTAAATGGCCTAGCGGGAGTAGAGACCCAGTACTTC CASSLNGLAGVETQYF
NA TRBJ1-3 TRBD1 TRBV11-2 TGTGCCAGCAGCCCGCTTACAGGGGACCTCTCTGGAAACACCATATATTTT CASSPLTGDLSGNTIYF
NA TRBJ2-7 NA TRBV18 TGTGCCAGCTCCCAAGGTCAGAGGGGATTCTCCGAGCAGTACTTC CASSQGQRGFSEQYF
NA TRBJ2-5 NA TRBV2 TGTGCCAGCGTTGAAGAGACCCAGTACTTC CASVEETQYF
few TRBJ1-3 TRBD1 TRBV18 TGTGCCACGCGAATGGACAGGCCAAACACCATATATTTT CATRMDRPNTIYF
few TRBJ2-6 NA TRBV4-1 TGCGCCAGCAGCCAGGGACCGAACTCTGGGGCCAACGTCCTGACTTTC CASSQGPNSGANVLTF
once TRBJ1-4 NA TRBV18 TGTGCCAGCTCAGTCACACCGGGACCTGAGGAAAAACTGTTTTTT CASSVTPGPEEKLFF
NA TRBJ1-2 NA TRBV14 TGTGCCAGCAGCCAAGATCTGAGAGGGTTACATGGCTACACCTTC CASSQDLRGLHGYTF
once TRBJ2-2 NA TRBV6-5 TGTGCCAGCAGTTCCGATCGTGGCGGGGAGCTGTTTTTT CASSSDRGGELFF
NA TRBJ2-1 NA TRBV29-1 TGCAGCGTTGGGCTAGATCGGTACAATGAGCAGTTCTTC CSVGLDRYNEQFF
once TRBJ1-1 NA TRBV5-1 TGCGCCAGCAGCCCGGGAGTTCCGAACACTGAAGCTTTCTTT CASSPGVPNTEAFF
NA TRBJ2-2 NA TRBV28 TGTGCCAGCAGTTTAGAAGGGGGGAACACAGGGGAGCTGTTTTTT CASSLEGGNTGELFF
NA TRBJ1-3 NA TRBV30 TGTGCCTGGAGTGTAAATCCTGGAAACACCATATATTTT CAWSVNPGNTIYF
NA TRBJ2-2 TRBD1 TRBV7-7 TGTGCTAGCAGCTTCCAGGGGGCTACGGGGACCGGGGAGCTGTTTTTT CASSFQGATGTGELFF
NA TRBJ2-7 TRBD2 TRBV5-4 TGTGCCAGCAGCTTGGCCCCGGGACTAGCGGGAGCACGGCAGTACTTC CASSLAPGLAGARQYF
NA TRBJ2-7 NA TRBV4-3 TGCGCCAGCAGCCAAGATGGGGCCTACGAGCAGTACTTC CASSQDGAYEQYF
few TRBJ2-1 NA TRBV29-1 TGCAGCGTCCGGGACACCACTAATCTCCGGCACAATGAGCAGTTCTTC CSVRDTTNLRHNEQFF
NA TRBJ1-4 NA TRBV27 TGTGCCAGCAGTTTATCCCTTGGGGTTAATGAAAAACTGTTTTTT CASSLSLGVNEKLFF
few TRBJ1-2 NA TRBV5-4 TGTGCCAGCCCTGACGCCGCATTGGGTACGGGCTACACCTTC CASPDAALGTGYTF